This entry lists 32 T cell receptor beta chains sequenced from one sample in a study of blood T cell repertoires in COVID-19. Method: immunoSEQ multiplex PCR; TCRdb's copy keeps in-frame clones and lacks some. The sample includes approximately 67,000 clones, approximately 90% of them seen just once. Sequencing was performed on peripheral blood. The receptor set was obtained from a human donor in a cohort sampled during active COVID-19.

In its sample, this clone was seen once. V is TRBV5-5 and J is TRBJ1-4; 10 nucleotides line up with TRBD1. V lost 4 bases, J lost 7 bases, and 13 bases stayed unmatched. Per the germline V gene, CDR1 is SGHKS and CDR2 is YYEKEE (reference sequence). The CDR3 runs to 17 residues. Here the CDR3 DNA reads TGTGCCAGCAGCCCGGGGGACAGGGGTTTCGGCAGTGAAAAACTGTTTTTT. This sequence encodes CASSPGDRGFGSEKLFF.

The chain has TRBV3-1 (or the pseudogene TRBV3-2) and TRBJ1-1; perhaps TRBD1 as D (5 bases). The V end lost 4 bases, the J end lost 7 bases, and 13 bases lay between the germline ends. This CDR3 spans 13 amino acids. CDR1 is LGHDT and CDR2 is YNNKEL in the germline V gene (reference sequence). CDR3 coding DNA: TGTGCCAGCAGCCGGGTGGGGAGGGGTGAAGCTTTCTTT. It codes for CASSRVGRGEAFF.

There are a few counts of this clone. Here the CDR3 reads CASLQLPYGYTF. As DNA, the CDR3 is TGTGCCAGCCTCCAGTTGCCCTATGGCTACACCTTC. The rearrangement joins TRBV3-1 (or the pseudogene TRBV3-2) to TRBJ1-2, with no clear D. V was trimmed by 8 bases and J by 4 bases, leaving 11 bases between them. The CDR3 is 12 residues long. The germline gives CDR1 LGHDT, CDR2 YNNKEL (reference sequence).

The genes are TRBV2 and TRBJ1-4; weak D call: TRBD1 (6 bases). The germline CDR1 and CDR2 sequences are SNHLY and FYNNEI. The V end was cut by 9 bases, the J end by 0 bases, with 14 bases between. This CDR3 has 15 residues. The CDR3 coding sequence is TGTGCCAGTCGTGGACAGCTTACAACTAATGAAAAACTGTTTTTT. This codes for CASRGQLTTNEKLFF.

The J gene is TRBJ1-4, the V gene TRBV2; 8 positions match TRBD1. Per the germline V gene, CDR1 is SNHLY and CDR2 is FYNNEI. CDR3 length equals 17 residues. V dropped 4 bases and J dropped 2; count of bases not matched to a gene: 9. CDR3 nucleotides: TGTGCCAGCAGTGTTTCGCAGGGGGCGCCCACTAATGAAAAACTGTTTTTT. The encoded protein is CASSVSQGAPTNEKLFF.

This clone came up once. This sequence joins TRBV27 and TRBJ2-6, with a possible D match to TRBD1 (7 bases). Germline V gene lookup returns CDR1 MNHEY and CDR2 SMNVEV (reference sequence). CDR3 length: 17 amino acids. The V gene lost 4 bases and the J gene lost 0 bases, with 13 bases spanning the gap. CDR3 nucleotide sequence: TGTGCCAGCAGTTCCCAGGGGGACTCCTCTGGGGCCAACGTCCTGACTTTC. Translating gives CASSSQGDSSGANVLTF. Using reference TRBV27 and TRBJ2-6 for the parts outside the CDR3, the full variable domain is EAQVTQNPRYLITVTGKKLTVTCSQNMNHEYMSWYRQDPGLGLRQIYYSMNVEVTDKGDVPEGYKVSRKEKRNFPLILESPSPNQTSLYFCASSSQGDSSGANVLTFGAGSRLTVL.

The rearrangement uses TRBV2 and TRBJ1-2; D possibly corresponds to TRBD1 (5 bases). V lost 6 bases, J lost 3 bases, and 11 bases lay in between. The germline CDR1 and CDR2 sequences are SNHLY and FYNNEI. The CDR3 totals 13 residues. This chain's CDR3 is CASSLQVDYGYTF. In nucleotides, the CDR3 is TGTGCCAGCAGCCTACAGGTCGACTATGGCTACACCTTC.

The J gene is TRBJ2-5, the V gene TRBV4-3; the D gene is possibly TRBD1 (5 bases). CDR3 length equals 17 residues. The V gene lost 0 bases and the J gene lost 2 bases, with 16 bases spanning the gap. In germline, CDR1 is LGHNA, CDR2 YSLEER. The CDR3 is CASSQDWDGQGQETQYF. CDR3 coding DNA: TGCGCCAGCAGCCAAGATTGGGATGGACAAGGACAAGAGACCCAGTACTTC.

The rearrangement links TRBV6-6 to TRBJ2-7; TRBD1 matches 10 bases. Germline V lookup: CDR1 MNHNY, CDR2 SVGAGI (reference sequence). The J segment lost 4 bases and the V segment lost 10 bases, leaving 10 bases of the junction unmatched. The CDR3 loop spans 14 amino acids. The CDR3 reads CAIRPGQGNYEQYF. For the CDR3, the DNA is TGTGCCATCAGGCCGGGACAGGGGAATTACGAGCAGTACTTC.

The V call is TRBV5-8, the J call TRBJ1-4, with a weak D call TRBD1 (5 bases). The CDR3 runs to 12 residues. Trimming removed 3 bases at V and 10 bases at J, with 10 bases between. The germline V gene encodes CDR1 SGHTS and CDR2 YDEGEE. CDR3 protein: CASSSEGVKLFF. CDR3 in DNA: TGTGCCAGCAGCTCGGAAGGGGTAAAACTGTTTTTT.

The V and J genes are TRBV2 and TRBJ1-2; the match to TRBD1 covers 7 bases. CDR1 is SNHLY, CDR2 FYNNEI, per germline. The CDR3 has 13 amino acids. V was clipped by 7 bases and J by 4 bases; unmatched bases: 6. In nucleotides, the CDR3 is TGTGCCAGCAACTTGGACAGGACCTATGGCTACACCTTC. Protein: CASNLDRTYGYTF.

V gene TRBV5-1 combines with J gene TRBJ1-1; no clear D. The CDR3 totals 12 residues. Trimming removed 4 bases at V and 2 bases at J, with 6 bases between. Looked up from germline, CDR1 is SGHRS and CDR2 is YFSETQ. In nucleotides, the CDR3 is TGCGCCAGCAGCAATATAAACACTGAAGCTTTCTTT. This codes for CASSNINTEAFF.

The chain combines TRBV20-1 with TRBJ2-7; unclear D gene. CDR3 length: 14 residues. Germline V gene sequence: CDR1 DFQATT, CDR2 SNEGSKA (reference sequence). V was shortened by 3 bases and J by 4 bases, with 16 bases between the two germline ends. This CDR3 is CSASTGPPKYEQYF. As DNA, the CDR3 is TGCAGTGCTAGTACGGGTCCCCCTAAATACGAGCAGTACTTC.

The genes are TRBV9 and TRBJ1-1; 11 bases line up with TRBD1. The CDR3 is 16 amino acids. V gave up 4 bases and J gave up 4 bases; unmatched junction bases: 9. Germline values: CDR1 SGDLS, CDR2 YYNGEE. CDR3 protein: CASSIGQGAEITEAFF. In nucleotides, the CDR3 is TGTGCCAGCAGCATAGGACAGGGGGCTGAGATCACTGAAGCTTTCTTT.

The chain joins TRBV27 to TRBJ1-6, with a tentative D call TRBD1 (6 bases). Looked up from germline, CDR1 is MNHEY and CDR2 is SMNVEV (reference sequence). This CDR3 has 17 residues. Trimming removed 6 bases from V and 0 bases from J, with 15 bases in between. The CDR3 DNA reads TGTGCCAGCAGAGATACAGGGAAGAGCTCCTATAATTCACCCCTCCACTTT. This codes for CASRDTGKSSYNSPLHF.

The gene calls are TRBV28 and TRBJ2-1; TRBD2 aligns across 7 bases. With V trimmed by 6 bases and J by 4 bases, 12 bases remained unmatched. This CDR3 region has 16 residues. Germline CDR1 and CDR2: MDHEN and SYDVKM. The CDR3 sequence: CASSLLTERGYNEQFF. The CDR3 nucleotides read TGTGCCAGCAGCCTCCTGACTGAGCGGGGTTACAATGAGCAGTTCTTC.

CDR3 nucleotides: TGTGCCAGCAGTCGGGACAGTCCACCCTCTGGAAACACCATATATTTT. It yields the protein CASSRDSPPSGNTIYF. The chain employs TRBV5-4 and TRBJ1-3; 7 positions match TRBD1. V was pared by 5 bases and J by 0 bases, with 8 bases of the junction left unmatched. This CDR3 contains 16 residues. Germline V gene data show CDR1 as SGHNT and CDR2 as YYREEE (reference sequence).

The chain links TRBV19 to TRBJ1-1; 8 bases line up with TRBD1. The germline gives CDR1 LNHDA, CDR2 SQIVND (reference sequence). With V trimmed by 6 bases and J by 1 base, 13 bases remained unmatched. This CDR3 spans 17 amino acids. Written as DNA, the CDR3 is TGTGCCAGTAGCCCTGACAGGGGAGGATTGTGGAACACTGAAGCTTTCTTT. Its translation is CASSPDRGGLWNTEAFF.

This rearrangement joins TRBV4-3 to TRBJ1-3; D possibly corresponds to TRBD1 (6 bases). The CDR3 loop spans 12 amino acids. V lost 2 bases and J lost 14, with 13 bases in between. Germline V gene sequence: CDR1 LGHNA, CDR2 YSLEER. CDR3 in amino acids: CASSQTTGRVYF. CDR3 DNA: TGCGCCAGCAGCCAAACTACAGGGCGGGTATATTTT.

The chain has TRBV3-1 (or the pseudogene TRBV3-2) and TRBJ2-2; 10 bases fit TRBD2. V shed 3 bases, J shed 4 bases, and the junction held 5 bases outside the gene matches. The germline gives CDR1 LGHDT, CDR2 YNNKEL (reference sequence). CDR3 length: 16 amino acids. The CDR3 is CASSHYTSGATGELFF. The CDR3 DNA is TGTGCCAGCAGCCATTACACTAGCGGGGCCACCGGGGAGCTGTTTTTT.

This chain links TRBV5-6 with TRBJ1-2; 8 nucleotides align to TRBD1. This CDR3 comprises 15 residues. Germline V gene sequence: CDR1 SGHDT, CDR2 YYEEEE. V shed 4 bases and J 4 bases; nucleotides not matched to a gene: 9. The CDR3 protein is CASSTRDRSTYGYTF. In DNA, the CDR3 is TGTGCCAGCAGCACCCGGGACAGGTCGACCTATGGCTACACCTTC. Combining the CDR3 with reference TRBV5-6 and TRBJ1-2 gives the whole variable domain DAGVTQSPTHLIKTRGQQVTLRCSPKSGHDTVSWYQQALGQGPQFIFQYYEEEERQRGNFPDRFSGHQFPNYSSELNVNALLLGDSALYLCASSTRDRSTYGYTFGSGTRLTVV.

Points on this clone: The sample contains more than one DNA sequence encoding this CDR3. The chain carries TRBV7-2 and TRBJ1-2; tentative D call: TRBD1 (6 bases). V was cut by 5 bases and J by 4 bases, with 11 bases left in between. CDR3 length equals 13 residues. Germline V gene data show CDR1 as SGHTA and CDR2 as FQGNSA. The CDR3 DNA sequence: TGTGCCAGCAGCCTAGACAGGACCTATGGCTACACCTTC. Translating it yields CASSLDRTYGYTF.

This chain connects TRBV7-9 to TRBJ2-1, with TRBD2 matching over 10 bases. Germline CDR1 is SEHNR and CDR2 is FQNEAQ (reference sequence). This CDR3 contains 15 residues. V shed 4 bases and J 9 bases; nucleotides not matched to a gene: 9. The CDR3 region has the DNA TGTGCCAGCAGCTATGCGACTAGCGGGCAAGGTGAGCAGTTCTTC. This encodes CASSYATSGQGEQFF.

This clone was counted once. V is TRBV7-6 and J is TRBJ1-2; 8 positions match TRBD1. The CDR3 runs 15 residues. The germline gives CDR1 SGHVS, CDR2 FNYEAQ. V lost 2 bases, J lost 6 bases, and 8 bases stayed unmatched. Written as DNA, the CDR3 is TGTGCCAGCAGCTTATATCAGGGGGCCTCGGATGGCTACACCTTC. It codes for CASSLYQGASDGYTF.

The genes are TRBV24-1 and TRBJ2-2; 14 nucleotides align to TRBD2. Unmatched junction bases numbered 7, after V lost 4 bases and J lost 4 bases. Germline values: CDR1 KGHDR, CDR2 SFDVKD. The CDR3 covers 18 residues. CDR3 nucleotides: TGTGCCACCAGTGACCTGGGACTAGCGGGAGTGGGCACCGGGGAGCTGTTTTTT. The encoded protein is CATSDLGLAGVGTGELFF.

The table lists this clone with a few counts. The gene calls are TRBV25-1 and TRBJ2-1, with D possibly being TRBD2 (7 bases). With 3 bases removed from V and 8 bases from J, the gap between germline ends came to 17 bases. The CDR3 has 15 amino acids. CDR1 is MGHDK and CDR2 is SYGVNS in the germline V gene. Here the CDR3 reads CASSESGGAFHEQFF. The CDR3 coding sequence is TGTGCCAGCAGTGAGAGTGGGGGGGCCTTTCATGAGCAGTTCTTC. Using reference TRBV25-1 and TRBJ2-1 for the parts outside the CDR3, the full variable domain is EADIYQTPRYLVIGTGKKITLECSQTMGHDKMYWYQQDPGMELHLIHYSYGVNSTEKGDLSSESTVSRIRTEHFPLTLESARPSHTSQYLCASSESGGAFHEQFFGPGTRLTVL.

V usage is TRBV2 and J usage is TRBJ2-6, with D uncertain. The V end lost 6 bases, the J end lost 0 bases, and 18 bases lay between the germline ends. Germline CDR1 is SNHLY and CDR2 is FYNNEI. The CDR3 is made up of 18 amino acids. The CDR3 protein is CASSNDKVPSSGANVLTF. As DNA, the CDR3 is TGTGCCAGCAGCAACGACAAGGTACCGAGCTCTGGGGCCAACGTCCTGACTTTC.

The J gene is TRBJ1-6, the V gene TRBV6-2 or TRBV6-3, with 8 bases identical to TRBD1. Germline CDR1 MNHEY, CDR2 SVGEGT. V was pared by 2 bases and J by 11 bases, with 5 bases of the junction left unmatched. The CDR3 sequence is 14 residues long. DNA for the CDR3: TGTGCCAGCAGTTACGACAGGGGTAGAGCACCCCTCCACTTT. Protein sequence: CASSYDRGRAPLHF.

This sequence joins TRBV19 and TRBJ1-1; D unresolved. The length of the CDR3 is 16 residues. CDR1 is LNHDA, CDR2 SQIVND, per germline (reference sequence). The germline V and J ends were trimmed by 3 bases and 0 bases, with 14 bases remaining between them. This CDR3 is CASSISSTRLNTEAFF. CDR3 sequence (DNA): TGTGCCAGTAGTATTTCGTCCACGAGGTTGAACACTGAAGCTTTCTTT.

V and J are TRBV29-1 and TRBJ2-7; TRBD1 agrees at 9 bases. This CDR3 spans 14 amino acids. The germline V gene encodes CDR1 SQVTM and CDR2 ANQGSEA. V shed 6 bases, J shed 3 bases, and the junction held 9 bases outside the gene matches. CDR3: CSVRVRQGVYEQYF. The DNA of the CDR3 is TGCAGCGTGAGGGTGAGACAGGGGGTCTACGAGCAGTACTTC.

The chain combines TRBV4-1 with TRBJ1-2; 8 bases are shared with TRBD1. Trimming at V came to 2 bases and at J to 3 bases, leaving 5 bases not matched to a gene. The CDR3 has 15 amino acids. Germline-derived CDR1 and CDR2 are MGHRA and YSYEKL. This CDR3 is CASSQPDRGDYGYTF. The CDR3 DNA sequence: TGCGCCAGCAGCCAACCCGACAGGGGAGACTATGGCTACACCTTC.

The genes are TRBV7-2 and TRBJ2-3, with 7 bases aligning to TRBD1. J was trimmed by 2 bases and V by 6 bases; bases with no gene match: 8. The CDR3 is 15 residues long. Per germline, CDR1 SGHTA and CDR2 FQGNSA. DNA of the CDR3: TGTGCCAGCAGTTCACCGGGACAGCTCACAGATACGCAGTATTTT. It encodes CASSSPGQLTDTQYF.